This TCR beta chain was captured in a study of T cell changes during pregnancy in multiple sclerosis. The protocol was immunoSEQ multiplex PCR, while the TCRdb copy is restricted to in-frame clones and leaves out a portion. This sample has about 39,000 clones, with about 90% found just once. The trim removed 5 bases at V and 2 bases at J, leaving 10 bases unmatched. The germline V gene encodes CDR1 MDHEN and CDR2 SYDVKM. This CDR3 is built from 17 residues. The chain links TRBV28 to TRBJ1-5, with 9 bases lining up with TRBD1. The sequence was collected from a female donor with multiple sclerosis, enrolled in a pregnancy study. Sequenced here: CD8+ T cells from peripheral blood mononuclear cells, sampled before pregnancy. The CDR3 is CASSRDRVAFRNQPQHF. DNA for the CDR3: TGTGCCAGCAGTCGGGACAGGGTGGCTTTTCGCAATCAGCCCCAGCATTTT.